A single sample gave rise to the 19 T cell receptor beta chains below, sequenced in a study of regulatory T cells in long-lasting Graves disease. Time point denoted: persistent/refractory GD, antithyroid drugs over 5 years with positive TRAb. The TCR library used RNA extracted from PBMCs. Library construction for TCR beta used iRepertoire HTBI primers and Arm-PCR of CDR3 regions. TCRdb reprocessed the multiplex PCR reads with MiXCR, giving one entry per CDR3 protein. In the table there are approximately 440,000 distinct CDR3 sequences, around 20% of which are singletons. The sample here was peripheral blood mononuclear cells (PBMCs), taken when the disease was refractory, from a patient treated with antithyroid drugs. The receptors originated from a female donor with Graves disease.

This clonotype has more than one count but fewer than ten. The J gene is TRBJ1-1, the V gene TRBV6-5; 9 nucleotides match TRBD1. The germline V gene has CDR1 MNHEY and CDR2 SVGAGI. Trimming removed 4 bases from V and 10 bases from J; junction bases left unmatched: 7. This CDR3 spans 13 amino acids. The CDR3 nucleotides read TGTGCCAGCAGTTCACAGGGGGCCTTGGGAGCTTTCTTT. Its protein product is CASSSQGALGAFF.

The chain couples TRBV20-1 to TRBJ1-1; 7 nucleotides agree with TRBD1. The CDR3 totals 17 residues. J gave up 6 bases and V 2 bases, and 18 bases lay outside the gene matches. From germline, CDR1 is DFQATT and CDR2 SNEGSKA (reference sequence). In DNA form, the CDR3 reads TGCAGTGCTAGAATCCAACAGGGGATAATTGGTAGGGCTGAAGCTTTCTTT. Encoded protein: CSARIQQGIIGRAEAFF.

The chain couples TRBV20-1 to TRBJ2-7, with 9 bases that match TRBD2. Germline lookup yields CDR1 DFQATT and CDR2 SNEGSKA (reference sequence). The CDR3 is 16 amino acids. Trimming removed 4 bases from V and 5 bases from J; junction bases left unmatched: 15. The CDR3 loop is CSATPAGGPKLDEQYF. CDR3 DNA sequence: TGCAGTGCTACCCCGGCGGGGGGGCCAAAGCTCGACGAGCAGTACTTC.

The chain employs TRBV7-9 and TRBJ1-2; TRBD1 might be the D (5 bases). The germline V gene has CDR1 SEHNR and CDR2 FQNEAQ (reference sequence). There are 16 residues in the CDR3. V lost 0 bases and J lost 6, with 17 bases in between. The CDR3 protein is CASSLALPGGQHGYTF. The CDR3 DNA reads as TGTGCCAGCAGCTTAGCGCTACCGGGGGGTCAACATGGCTACACCTTC.

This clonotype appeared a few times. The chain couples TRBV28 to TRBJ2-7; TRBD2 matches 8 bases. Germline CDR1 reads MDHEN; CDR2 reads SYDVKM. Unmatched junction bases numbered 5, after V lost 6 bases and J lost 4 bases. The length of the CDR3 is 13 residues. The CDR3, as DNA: TGTGCCAGCAGCGTTAGCGGGAAATACGAGCAGTACTTC. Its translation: CASSVSGKYEQYF.

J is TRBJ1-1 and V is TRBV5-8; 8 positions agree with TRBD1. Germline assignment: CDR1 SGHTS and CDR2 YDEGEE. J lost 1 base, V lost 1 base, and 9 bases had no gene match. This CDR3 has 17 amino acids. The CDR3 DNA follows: TGTGCCAGCAGCTTGATCGCCAGGGGGCATGGGAACACTGAAGCTTTCTTT. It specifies CASSLIARGHGNTEAFF.

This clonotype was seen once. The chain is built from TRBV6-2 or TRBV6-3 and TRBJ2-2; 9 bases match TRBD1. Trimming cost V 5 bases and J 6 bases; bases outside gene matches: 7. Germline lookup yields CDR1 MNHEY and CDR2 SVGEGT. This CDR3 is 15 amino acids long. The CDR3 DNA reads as TGTGCCAGCAGTCTTACAGGGGGCGCTTCCGGGGAGCTGTTTTTT. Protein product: CASSLTGGASGELFF.

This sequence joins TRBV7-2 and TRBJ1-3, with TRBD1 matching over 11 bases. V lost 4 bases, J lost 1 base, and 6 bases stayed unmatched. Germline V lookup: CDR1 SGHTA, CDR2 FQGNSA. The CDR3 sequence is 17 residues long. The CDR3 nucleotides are TGTGCCAGCAGCTCAAAGGGGACAGGGGGTTCTGGAAACACCATATATTTT. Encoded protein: CASSSKGTGGSGNTIYF.

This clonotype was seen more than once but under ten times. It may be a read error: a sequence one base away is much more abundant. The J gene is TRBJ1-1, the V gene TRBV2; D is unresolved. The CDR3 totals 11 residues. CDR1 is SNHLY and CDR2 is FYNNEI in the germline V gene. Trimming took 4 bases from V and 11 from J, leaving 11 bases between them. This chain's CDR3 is CASSGAGRAFF. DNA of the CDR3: TGTGCCAGCAGTGGGGCAGGACGCGCTTTCTTT.

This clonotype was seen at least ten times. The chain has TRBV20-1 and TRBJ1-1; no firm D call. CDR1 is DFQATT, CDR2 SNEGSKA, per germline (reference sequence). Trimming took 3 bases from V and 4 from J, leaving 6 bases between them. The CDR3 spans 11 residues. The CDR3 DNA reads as TGCAGTGCTAGGGTCTTCACTGAAGCTTTCTTT. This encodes CSARVFTEAFF.

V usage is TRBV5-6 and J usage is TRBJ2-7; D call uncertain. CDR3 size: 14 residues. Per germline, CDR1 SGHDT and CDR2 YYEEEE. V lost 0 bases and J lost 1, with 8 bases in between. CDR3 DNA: TGTGCCAGCAGCTTGGTTACAGTTTCCTACGAGCAGTACTTC. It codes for CASSLVTVSYEQYF.

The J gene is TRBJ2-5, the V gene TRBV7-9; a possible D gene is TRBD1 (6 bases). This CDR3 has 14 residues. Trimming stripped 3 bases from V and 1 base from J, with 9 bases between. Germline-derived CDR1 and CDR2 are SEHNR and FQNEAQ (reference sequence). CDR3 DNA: TGTGCCAGCAGCTTTCTCAGGGGCCAAGAGACCCAGTACTTC. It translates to CASSFLRGQETQYF.

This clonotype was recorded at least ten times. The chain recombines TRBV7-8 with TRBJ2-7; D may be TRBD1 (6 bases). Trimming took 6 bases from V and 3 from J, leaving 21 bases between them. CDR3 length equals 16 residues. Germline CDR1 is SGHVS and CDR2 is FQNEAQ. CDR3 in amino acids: CASRPSGTTSLYEQYF. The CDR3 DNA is TGTGCCAGCAGGCCTTCCGGGACAACCTCCCTCTACGAGCAGTACTTC.

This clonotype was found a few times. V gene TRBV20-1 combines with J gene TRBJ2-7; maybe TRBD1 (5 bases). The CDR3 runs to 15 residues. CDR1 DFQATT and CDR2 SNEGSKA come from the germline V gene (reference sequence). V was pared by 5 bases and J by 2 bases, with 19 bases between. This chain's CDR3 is CSASSRGRATYEQYF. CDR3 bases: TGCAGTGCTTCATCCCGAGGCAGGGCCACCTACGAGCAGTACTTC.

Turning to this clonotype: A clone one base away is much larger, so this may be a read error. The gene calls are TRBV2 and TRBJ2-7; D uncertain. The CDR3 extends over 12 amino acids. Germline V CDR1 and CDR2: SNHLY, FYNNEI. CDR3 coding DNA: TGTGCCTGCAGTGAACAGTCCTACGAGCAGTACTTC. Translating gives CACSEQSYEQYF.

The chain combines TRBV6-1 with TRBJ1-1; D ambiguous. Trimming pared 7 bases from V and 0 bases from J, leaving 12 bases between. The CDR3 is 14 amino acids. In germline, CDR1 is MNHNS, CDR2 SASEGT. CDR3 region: CASKLSGLNTEAFF. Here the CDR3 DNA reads TGTGCCAGCAAACTATCCGGATTGAACACTGAAGCTTTCTTT.

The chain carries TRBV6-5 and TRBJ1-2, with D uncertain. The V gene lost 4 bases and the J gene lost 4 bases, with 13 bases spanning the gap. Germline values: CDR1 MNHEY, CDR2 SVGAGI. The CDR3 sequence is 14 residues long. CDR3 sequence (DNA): TGTGCCAGCAGTTCCCGACTGGGCGGCTATGGCTACACCTTC. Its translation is CASSSRLGGYGYTF.

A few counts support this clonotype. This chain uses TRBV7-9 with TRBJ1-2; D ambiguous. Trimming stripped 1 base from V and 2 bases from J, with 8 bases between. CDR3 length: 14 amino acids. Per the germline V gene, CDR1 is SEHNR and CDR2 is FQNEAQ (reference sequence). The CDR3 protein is CASSLVGLNYGYTF. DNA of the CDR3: TGTGCCAGCAGCTTAGTCGGCCTCAACTATGGCTACACCTTC.

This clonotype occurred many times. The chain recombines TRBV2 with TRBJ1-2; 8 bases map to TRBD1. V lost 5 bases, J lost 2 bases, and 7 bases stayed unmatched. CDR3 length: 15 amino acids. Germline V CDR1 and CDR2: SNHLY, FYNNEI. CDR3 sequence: CASSYEDRVNYGYTF. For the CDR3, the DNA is TGTGCCAGCAGTTACGAGGACAGGGTCAACTATGGCTACACCTTC.